These T cell receptor beta chains were read from a single sample in a study of Ad26.COV2.S vaccination and SARS-CoV-2 variants. This table comes from immunoSEQ multiplex PCR, and its TCRdb copy is limited to in-frame clones, with some not included. The sample holds almost 400,000 clones, 75% to 90% seen once. The sample consisted of peripheral blood, taken in a trial of Ad26.COV2.S vaccine versus placebo. Source of these receptors: a person aged 18-65 years who received the Ad26.COV2.S COVID-19 vaccine or a placebo. Each CDR3 is given with its conserved first and last residue. The D gene is left open where the match is weak. Size is stated for part of the rows, as once, few or many counts, or as a class when the clone is expanded.

>.|TRBJ2-7|TRBV7-2|.
TGTGCCAGCAGTAAGGAGGGCTACGAGCAGTACTTC
CASSKEGYEQYF
>.|TRBJ2-1|TRBV10-3|.
TGTGCCATAGAACCCGGGACCCCATCCTACAATGAGCAGTTCTTC
CAIEPGTPSYNEQFF
>.|TRBJ1-1|TRBV5-4|.
TGTGCCAGCAGCTTTGAAAGGTCGAACACTGAAGCTTTCTTT
CASSFERSNTEAFF
>.|TRBJ1-1|TRBV29-1|.
TGCAGCGGAAACTGGGGGGTGAACACTGAAGCTTTCTTT
CSGNWGVNTEAFF
>TRBD2|TRBJ2-7|TRBV7-9|once
TGTGCCAGCAGCACTAGCGGGACCTTCTACGAGCAGTACTTC
CASSTSGTFYEQYF
>.|TRBJ1-3|TRBV15|.
TGTGCCACCAGCAGAGATGCAGGTGGAAACACCATATATTTT
CATSRDAGGNTIYF
>TRBD2|TRBJ2-1|TRBV11-2|.
TGTGCCAGCAGCTCGATCGGAGGGGGCGGGAGGGCAAATGAGCAGTTCTTC
CASSSIGGGGRANEQFF
>TRBD2|TRBJ2-2|TRBV18|.
TGTGCCAGCTCACCAAACAGCGCGGGAGTGTCCGGGGAGCTGTTTTTT
CASSPNSAGVSGELFF
>.|TRBJ1-2|TRBV6-5|.
TGTGCCACAGGGGAGGGAAAGAGGTATGGCTACACCTTC
CATGEGKRYGYTF
>.|TRBJ2-1|TRBV5-1|.
TGCGCCAGCAGCTTTTGGGAGTTCTCCCCTGCATACAATGAGCAGTTCTTC
CASSFWEFSPAYNEQFF
>.|TRBJ1-6|TRBV27|.
TGTGCCAGCAGGATGCTGGGGAATTCACCCCTCCACTTT
CASRMLGNSPLHF
>TRBD2|TRBJ2-7|TRBV6-5|.
TGTGCCAGCTGTAATCTAGCGGGAGGACGGTCCGAGCAGTACTTC
CASCNLAGGRSEQYF
>TRBD2|TRBJ2-1|TRBV5-6|.
TGTGCCAGCAGCTCTAGCGGGAGGGCCGACAATGAGCAGTTCTTC
CASSSSGRADNEQFF
>.|TRBJ2-1|TRBV5-4|.
TGTGCCAGCAGCTTTGGTGGAGGGAACTACAATGAGCAGTTCTTC
CASSFGGGNYNEQFF
>.|TRBJ1-2|TRBV3-1/TRBV3-2|.
TGTGCCAGCAGCCGACTACAGGGTCCGGATGGCTACACCTTC
CASSRLQGPDGYTF
>.|TRBJ1-1|TRBV7-9|.
TGTGCCAGCAGCCGCCAAGTTGGGGCTGAAGCTTTCTTT
CASSRQVGAEAFF
>.|TRBJ2-5|TRBV4-1|.
TGCGCCAGCAGCCAGGGGTATCCCTTAGACCAAGAGACCCAGTACTTC
CASSQGYPLDQETQYF
>TRBD2|TRBJ2-7|TRBV5-4|.
TGTGCCAGCAGCAACGGGACTAGCGGGAGCGCCCACTTC
CASSNGTSGSAHF
>TRBD1|TRBJ1-5|TRBV6-2/TRBV6-3|.
TGTGCCAGCAGTCAATCCCAGGGGGCTCACAATCAGCCCCAGCATTTT
CASSQSQGAHNQPQHF
>.|TRBJ2-7|TRBV9|.
TGTGCCAGCAGCGACGAGTATTCATCGGACGAGCAGTACTTC
CASSDEYSSDEQYF
>.|TRBJ2-7|TRBV11-2|.
TGTGCCAGCAGCTTCCCGGGGGTCTACGAGCAGTACTTC
CASSFPGVYEQYF
>.|TRBJ2-1|TRBV11-2|.
TGTGCCAGCAGCTTAGGGCTAGCGCGCTCCTACAATGAGCAGTTCTTC
CASSLGLARSYNEQFF
>TRBD2|TRBJ2-1|TRBV2|.
TGTGCCAGCGTTTCTTCGGTTCTAGCGGGAGGCCAAGCACTCTTC
CASVSSVLAGGQALF
>TRBD1|TRBJ2-2|TRBV19|.
TGTGCCAGTAGGAAGACAGGGGGCGGCCCAACGAACACCGGGGAGCTGTTTTTT
CASRKTGGGPTNTGELFF
>.|TRBJ2-5|TRBV11-2|once
TGTGCCAGCAGCTTAGAACGGAGGGGGACCCAGTACTTC
CASSLERRGTQYF
>.|TRBJ1-5|TRBV27|once
TGTGCCAGCAGTTCGAGATACGGTCAGCCCCAGCATTTT
CASSSRYGQPQHF
>.|TRBJ2-3|TRBV9|once
TGTGCCAGCAGCGTAACGGGACTCCAGGATACGCAGTATTTT
CASSVTGLQDTQYF
>.|TRBJ1-5|TRBV23-1|.
TGCGCCAGCAGTCAATTAGGCCGGGGGCTTTCAGGCAATCAGCCCCAGCATTTT
CASSQLGRGLSGNQPQHF
>.|TRBJ2-7|TRBV3-1/TRBV3-2|.
TGTGCCAGCAGCCAAGGGGGGGCGATCGAGCAGTACTTC
CASSQGGAIEQYF
>.|TRBJ1-4|TRBV7-2|.
TGTGCCAGCAGCTTACCGGGGTTAGGGTTTGAAAAACTGTTTTTT
CASSLPGLGFEKLFF
>.|TRBJ1-6|TRBV30|.
TGTGCCTGGAGCGACAGGACACTTGGAGTCTCACCCCTCCACTTT
CAWSDRTLGVSPLHF
>TRBD1|TRBJ2-4|TRBV10-3|.
TGTGCCATCAGTGCCGGGGTCGGACAGGAAAACATTCAGTACTTC
CAISAGVGQENIQYF
>TRBD1|TRBJ2-7|TRBV5-1|.
TGCGCCAGCAAAGGGGACAGGGGGCGGAACGAGCAGTACTTC
CASKGDRGRNEQYF
>.|TRBJ1-1|TRBV5-6|.
TGTGCCAGCAGGCGAAACGGGAGATTAATGAACACTGAAGCTTTCTTT
CASRRNGRLMNTEAFF
>TRBD1|TRBJ2-7|TRBV5-8|once
TGTGCCAGCAGCGGGGACAGGCCCCCCTACGAGCAGTACTTC
CASSGDRPPYEQYF
>.|TRBJ2-1|TRBV18|.
TGTGCCAGCTCAGCCAAAGGAGCGGACGGAAGCTCCTACAATGAGCAGTTCTTC
CASSAKGADGSSYNEQFF
>TRBD2|TRBJ2-1|TRBV5-1|once
TGCGCCAGCGGGGCTAGCGGGAGAACAGGCGAGCAGTTCTTC
CASGASGRTGEQFF
>.|TRBJ2-5|TRBV6-5|.
TGTGCCAGCAGTCGCGGGGCCCCAGAAGAGACCCAGTACTTC
CASSRGAPEETQYF
>.|TRBJ2-7|TRBV5-4|once
TGTGCCAGCAGCTTCGGGGCTACCTACGAGCAGTACTTC
CASSFGATYEQYF
>TRBD2|TRBJ2-7|TRBV9|few
TGTGCCAGCAGCGTAGGGACTAGCCGGGCCGACGAGCAGTACTTC
CASSVGTSRADEQYF